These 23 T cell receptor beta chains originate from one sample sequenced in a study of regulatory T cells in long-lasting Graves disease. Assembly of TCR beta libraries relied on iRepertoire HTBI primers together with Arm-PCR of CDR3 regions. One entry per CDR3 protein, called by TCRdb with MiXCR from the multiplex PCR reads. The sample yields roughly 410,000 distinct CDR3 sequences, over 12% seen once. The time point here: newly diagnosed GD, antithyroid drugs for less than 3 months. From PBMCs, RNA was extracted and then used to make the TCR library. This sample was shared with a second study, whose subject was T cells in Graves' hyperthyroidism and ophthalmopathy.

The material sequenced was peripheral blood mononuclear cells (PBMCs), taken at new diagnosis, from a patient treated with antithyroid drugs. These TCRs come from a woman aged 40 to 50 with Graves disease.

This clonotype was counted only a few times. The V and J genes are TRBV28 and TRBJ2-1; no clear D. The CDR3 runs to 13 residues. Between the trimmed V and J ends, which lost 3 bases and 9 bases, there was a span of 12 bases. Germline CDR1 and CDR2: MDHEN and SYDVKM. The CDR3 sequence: CASSFPGMGEQFF. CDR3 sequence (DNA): TGTGCCAGCAGTTTTCCCGGTATGGGTGAGCAGTTCTTC. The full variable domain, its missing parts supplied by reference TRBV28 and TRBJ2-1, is DVKVTQSSRYLVKRTGEKVFLECVQDMDHENMFWYRQDPGLGLRLIYFSYDVKMKEKGDIPEGYSVSREKKERFSLILESASTNQTSMYLCASSFPGMGEQFFGPGTRLTVL.

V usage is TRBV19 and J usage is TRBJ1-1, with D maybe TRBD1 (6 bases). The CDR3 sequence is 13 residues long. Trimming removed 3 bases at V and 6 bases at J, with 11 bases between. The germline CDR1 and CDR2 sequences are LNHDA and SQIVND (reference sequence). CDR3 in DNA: TGTGCCAGTAGTATCTTTTCAGGGGCTGAAGCTTTCTTT. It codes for CASSIFSGAEAFF.

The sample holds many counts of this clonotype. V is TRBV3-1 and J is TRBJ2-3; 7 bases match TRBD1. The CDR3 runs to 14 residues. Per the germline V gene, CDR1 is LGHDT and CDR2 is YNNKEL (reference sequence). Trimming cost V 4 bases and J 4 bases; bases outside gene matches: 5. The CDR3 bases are TGTGCCAGCAGCCTCCGACAGGGCGCAGATACGCAGTATTTT. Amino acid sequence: CASSLRQGADTQYF.

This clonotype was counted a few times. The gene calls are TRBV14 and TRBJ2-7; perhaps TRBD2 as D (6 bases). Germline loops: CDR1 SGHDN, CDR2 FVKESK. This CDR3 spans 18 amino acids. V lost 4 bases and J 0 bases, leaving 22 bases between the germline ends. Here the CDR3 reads CASSLRVFGHGSSYEQYF. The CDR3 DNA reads TGTGCCAGCAGCCTCCGTGTATTCGGACACGGGAGCTCCTACGAGCAGTACTTC.

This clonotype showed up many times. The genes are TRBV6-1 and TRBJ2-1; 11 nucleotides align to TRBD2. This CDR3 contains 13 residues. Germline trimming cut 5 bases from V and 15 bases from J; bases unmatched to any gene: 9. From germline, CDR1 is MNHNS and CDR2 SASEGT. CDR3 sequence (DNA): TGTGCCAGCAGTCTACGGACTAGCGGGTCACTGTTCTTC. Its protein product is CASSLRTSGSLFF.

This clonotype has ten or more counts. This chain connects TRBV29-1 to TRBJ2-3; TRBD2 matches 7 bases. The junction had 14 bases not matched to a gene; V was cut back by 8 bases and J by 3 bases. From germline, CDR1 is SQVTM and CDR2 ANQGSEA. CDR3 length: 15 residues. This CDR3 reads CSSHGYAGATDTQYF. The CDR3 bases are TGCAGCTCCCACGGCTATGCGGGAGCAACAGATACGCAGTATTTT.

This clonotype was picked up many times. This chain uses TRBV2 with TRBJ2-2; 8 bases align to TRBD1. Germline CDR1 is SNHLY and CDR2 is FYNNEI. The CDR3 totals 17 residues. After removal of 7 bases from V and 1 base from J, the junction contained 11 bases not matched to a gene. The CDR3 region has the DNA TGTGCCAGCAATCCCTACGGACAGGGCATGAACACCGGGGAGCTGTTTTTT. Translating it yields CASNPYGQGMNTGELFF.

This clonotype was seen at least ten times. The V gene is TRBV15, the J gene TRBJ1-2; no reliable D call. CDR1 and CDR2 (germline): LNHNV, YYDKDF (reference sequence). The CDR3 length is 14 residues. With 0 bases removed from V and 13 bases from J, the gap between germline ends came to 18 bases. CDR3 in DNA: TGTGCCACCAGCAGAGATATCGGGGAACCCTTAGGCACCTTC. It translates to CATSRDIGEPLGTF.

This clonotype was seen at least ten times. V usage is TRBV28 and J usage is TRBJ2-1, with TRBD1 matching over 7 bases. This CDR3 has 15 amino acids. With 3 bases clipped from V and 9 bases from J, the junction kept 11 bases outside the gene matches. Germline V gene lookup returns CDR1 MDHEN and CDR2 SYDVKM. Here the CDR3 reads CASSFVGQSSFEQFF. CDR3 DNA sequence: TGTGCCAGCAGTTTCGTGGGACAGTCGAGTTTTGAGCAGTTCTTC.

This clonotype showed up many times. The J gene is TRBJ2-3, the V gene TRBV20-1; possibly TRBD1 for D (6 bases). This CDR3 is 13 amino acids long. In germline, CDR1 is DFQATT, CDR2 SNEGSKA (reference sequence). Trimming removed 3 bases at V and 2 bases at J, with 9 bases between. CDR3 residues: CSASQGSTDTQYF. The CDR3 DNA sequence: TGCAGTGCTAGCCAGGGGTCCACAGATACGCAGTATTTT.

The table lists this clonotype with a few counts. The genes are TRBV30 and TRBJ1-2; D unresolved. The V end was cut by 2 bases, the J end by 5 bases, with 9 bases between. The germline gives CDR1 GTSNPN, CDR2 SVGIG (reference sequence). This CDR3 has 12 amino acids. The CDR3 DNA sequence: TGTGCCTGGAGTCGGGGTACTTATGGCTACACCTTC. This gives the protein CAWSRGTYGYTF.

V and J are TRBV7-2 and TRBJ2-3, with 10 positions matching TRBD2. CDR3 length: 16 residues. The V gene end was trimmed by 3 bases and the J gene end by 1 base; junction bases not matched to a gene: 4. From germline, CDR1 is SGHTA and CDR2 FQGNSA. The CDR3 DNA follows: TGTGCCAGCAGCTTTTACGGGACTAGCGGCACAGATACGCAGTATTTT. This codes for CASSFYGTSGTDTQYF.

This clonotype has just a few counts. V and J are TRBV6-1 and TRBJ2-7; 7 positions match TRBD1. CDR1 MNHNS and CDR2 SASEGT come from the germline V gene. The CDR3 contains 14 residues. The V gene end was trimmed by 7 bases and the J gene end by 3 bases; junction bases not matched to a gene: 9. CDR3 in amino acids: CASKQGLMIYEQYF. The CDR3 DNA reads TGTGCCAGCAAACAGGGGTTAATGATCTACGAGCAGTACTTC.

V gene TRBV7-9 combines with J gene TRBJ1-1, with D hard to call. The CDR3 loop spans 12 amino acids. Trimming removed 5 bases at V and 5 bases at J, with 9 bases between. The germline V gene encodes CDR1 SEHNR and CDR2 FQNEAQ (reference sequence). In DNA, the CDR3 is TGTGCCAGCAGCAAAGACATGACTGAAGCTTTCTTT. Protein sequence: CASSKDMTEAFF.

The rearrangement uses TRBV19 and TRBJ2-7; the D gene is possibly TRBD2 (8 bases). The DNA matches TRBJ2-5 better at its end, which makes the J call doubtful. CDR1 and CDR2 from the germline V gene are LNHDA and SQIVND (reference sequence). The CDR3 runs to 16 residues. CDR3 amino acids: CASSKGGGRIGETQYF. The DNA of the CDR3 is TGTGCCAGTAGTAAAGGGGGCGGGAGGATAGGGGAGACCCAGTACTTC.

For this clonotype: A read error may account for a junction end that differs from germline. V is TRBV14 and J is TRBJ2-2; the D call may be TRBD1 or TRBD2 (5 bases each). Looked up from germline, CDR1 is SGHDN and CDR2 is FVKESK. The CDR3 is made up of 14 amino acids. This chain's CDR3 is CASSLLSGTGEPFF. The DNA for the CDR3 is TGTGCCAGCAGCCTTCTCTCGGGGACCGGGGAGCCGTTTTTT.

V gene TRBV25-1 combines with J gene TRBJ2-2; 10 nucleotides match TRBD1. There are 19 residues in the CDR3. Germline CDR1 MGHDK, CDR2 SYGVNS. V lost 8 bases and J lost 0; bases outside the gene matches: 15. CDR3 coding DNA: TGTGCCAGCGGCTCCATACCGGGACAGGGGATATCGAACACCGGGGAGCTGTTTTTT. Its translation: CASGSIPGQGISNTGELFF.

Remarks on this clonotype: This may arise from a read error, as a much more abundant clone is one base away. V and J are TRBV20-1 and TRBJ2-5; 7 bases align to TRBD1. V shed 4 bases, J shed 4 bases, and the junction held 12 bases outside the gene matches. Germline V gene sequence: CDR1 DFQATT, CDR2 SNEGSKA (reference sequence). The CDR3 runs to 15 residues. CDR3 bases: TGCAGTGCTACCAGTTCGACAGGGTACCGAGAGACCCAGTACTTC. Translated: CSATSSTGYRETQYF.

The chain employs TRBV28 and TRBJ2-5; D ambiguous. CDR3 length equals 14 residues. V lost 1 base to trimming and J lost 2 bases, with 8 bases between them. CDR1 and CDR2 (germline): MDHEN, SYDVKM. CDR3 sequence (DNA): TGTGCCAGCAGTTTATTTGACTTGCAAGAGACCCAGTACTTC. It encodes CASSLFDLQETQYF.

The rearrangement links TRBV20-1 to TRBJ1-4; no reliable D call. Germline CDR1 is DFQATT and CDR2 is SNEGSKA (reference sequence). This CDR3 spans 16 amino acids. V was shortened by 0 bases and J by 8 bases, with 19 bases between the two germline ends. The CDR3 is CSARESPGVTREKLFF. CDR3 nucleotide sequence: TGCAGTGCTAGAGAATCCCCCGGAGTTACTCGGGAAAAACTGTTTTTT.

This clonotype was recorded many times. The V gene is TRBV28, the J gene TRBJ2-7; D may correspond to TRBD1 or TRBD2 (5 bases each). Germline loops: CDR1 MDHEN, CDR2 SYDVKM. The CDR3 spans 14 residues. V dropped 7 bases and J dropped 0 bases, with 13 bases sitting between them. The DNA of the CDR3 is TGTGCCAGCACCTCGGGACCGATCTCCTACGAGCAGTACTTC. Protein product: CASTSGPISYEQYF.

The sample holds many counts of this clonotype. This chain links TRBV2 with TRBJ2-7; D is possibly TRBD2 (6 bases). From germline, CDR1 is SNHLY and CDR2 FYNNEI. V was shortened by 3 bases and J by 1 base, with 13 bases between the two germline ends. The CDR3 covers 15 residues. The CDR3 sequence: CASSEGLAESYEQYF. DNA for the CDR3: TGTGCCAGCAGTGAGGGACTCGCGGAGTCCTACGAGCAGTACTTC.

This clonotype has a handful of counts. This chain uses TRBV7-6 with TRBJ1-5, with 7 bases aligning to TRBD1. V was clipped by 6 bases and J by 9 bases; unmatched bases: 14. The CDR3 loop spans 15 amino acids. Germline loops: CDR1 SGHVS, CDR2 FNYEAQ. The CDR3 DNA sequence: TGTGCCAGCAGTTTAAGTCGGGGCCGACAGGGGCCCCAGCATTTT. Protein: CASSLSRGRQGPQHF.